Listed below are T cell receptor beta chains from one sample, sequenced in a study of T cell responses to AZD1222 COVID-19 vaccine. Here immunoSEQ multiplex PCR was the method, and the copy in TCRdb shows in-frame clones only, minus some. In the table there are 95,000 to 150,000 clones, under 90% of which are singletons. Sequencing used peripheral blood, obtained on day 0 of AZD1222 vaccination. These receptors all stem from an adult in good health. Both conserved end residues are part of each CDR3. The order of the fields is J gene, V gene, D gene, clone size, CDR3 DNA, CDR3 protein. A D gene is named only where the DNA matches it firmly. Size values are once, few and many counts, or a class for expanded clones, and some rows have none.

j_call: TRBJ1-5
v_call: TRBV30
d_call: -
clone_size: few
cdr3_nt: TGTGCCTGGAGGGAGGGACTCGGGGGCAATCAGCCCCAGCATTTT
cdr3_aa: CAWREGLGGNQPQHF

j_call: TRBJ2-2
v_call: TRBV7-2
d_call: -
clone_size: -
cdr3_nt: TGTGCCAGCAGCTTAGTCAGATTCACCGGGGAGCTGTTTTTT
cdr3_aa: CASSLVRFTGELFF

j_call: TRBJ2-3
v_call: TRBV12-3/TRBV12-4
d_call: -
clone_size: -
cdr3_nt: TGTGCCAGCAGCGATAGGGGAACAGATACGCAGTATTTT
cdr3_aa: CASSDRGTDTQYF

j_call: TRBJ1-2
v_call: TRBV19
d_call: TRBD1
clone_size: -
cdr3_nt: TGTGCCAGTAGTATCACAGGGGTGGCCTATGGCTACACCTTC
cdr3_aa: CASSITGVAYGYTF

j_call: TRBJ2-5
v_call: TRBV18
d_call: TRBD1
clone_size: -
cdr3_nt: TGTGCCAGCTCACCCAGCGCGACAGGGAGAGAGACCCAGTACTTC
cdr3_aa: CASSPSATGRETQYF

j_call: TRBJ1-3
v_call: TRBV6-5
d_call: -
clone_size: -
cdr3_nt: TGTGCCAGCAGAACAGACTGGGACTTTGTAAACACCATATATTTT
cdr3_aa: CASRTDWDFVNTIYF

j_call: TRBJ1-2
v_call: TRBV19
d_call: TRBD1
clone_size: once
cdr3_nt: TGTGCCAGTCTTGACAGGGGGGAGTACTATGGCTACACCTTC
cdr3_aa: CASLDRGEYYGYTF

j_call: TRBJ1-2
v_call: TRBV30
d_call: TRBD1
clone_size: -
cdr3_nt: TGTGCCTGGAGACGGACAGGGGGCCCTGGCTACACCTTC
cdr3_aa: CAWRRTGGPGYTF

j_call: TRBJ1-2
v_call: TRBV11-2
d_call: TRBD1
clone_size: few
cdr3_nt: TGTGCCAGCAGCCCCGAGGGGGCGGTGGACTATGGCTACACCTTC
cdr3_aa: CASSPEGAVDYGYTF

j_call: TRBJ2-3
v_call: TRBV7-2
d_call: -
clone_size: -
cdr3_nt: TGTGCCAGCAGCTTTCCCTCGCTGGGCACAGATACGCAGTATTTT
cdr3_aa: CASSFPSLGTDTQYF

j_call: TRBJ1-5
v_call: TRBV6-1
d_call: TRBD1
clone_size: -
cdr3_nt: TGTGCCAGCAGTGAAGAGCGTGGGGACAGGTGGCCCCAGCATTTT
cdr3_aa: CASSEERGDRWPQHF

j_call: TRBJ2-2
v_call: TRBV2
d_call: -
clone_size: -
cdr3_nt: TGTGCCAGCAGGGTACAGGGTATGGACACCGGGGAGCTGTTTTTT
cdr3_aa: CASRVQGMDTGELFF

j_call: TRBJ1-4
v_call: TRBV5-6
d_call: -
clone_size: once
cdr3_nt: TGTGCCAGCAGCTTCGCAGCTTCTAATGAAAAACTGTTTTTT
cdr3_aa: CASSFAASNEKLFF

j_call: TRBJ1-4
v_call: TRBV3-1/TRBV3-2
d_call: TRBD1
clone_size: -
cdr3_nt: TGTGCCAGCAGCCAGGCGGACAGGGGAGGGAAACTGTTTTTT
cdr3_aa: CASSQADRGGKLFF

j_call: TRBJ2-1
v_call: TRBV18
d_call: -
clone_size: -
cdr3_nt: TGTGCCAGCTCACCACGGGCAGGGAGGCCCTCTTCCAATGAGCAGTTCTTC
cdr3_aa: CASSPRAGRPSSNEQFF

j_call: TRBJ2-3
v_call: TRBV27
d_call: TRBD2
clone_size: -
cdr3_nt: TGTGCCAGCAGACTCGGACTAGCGGGAAGCACAGATACGCAGTATTTT
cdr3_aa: CASRLGLAGSTDTQYF

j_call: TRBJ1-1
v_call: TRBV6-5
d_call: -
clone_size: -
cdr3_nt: TGTGCCAGCACCAGACAGGCGAACACTGAAGCTTTCTTT
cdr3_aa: CASTRQANTEAFF

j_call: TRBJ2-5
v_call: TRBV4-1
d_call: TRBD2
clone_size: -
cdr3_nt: TGCGCCAGCAGCCAAGGCTACCGGCCACTAGCGGGAGGTATCGCGGAGACCCAGTACTTC
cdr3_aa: CASSQGYRPLAGGIAETQYF

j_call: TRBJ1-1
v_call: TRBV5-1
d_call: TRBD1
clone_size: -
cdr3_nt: TGCGCCAGCAGCTTTGCTGGACAGGGGGCTTGGAACACTGAAGCTTTCTTT
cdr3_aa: CASSFAGQGAWNTEAFF

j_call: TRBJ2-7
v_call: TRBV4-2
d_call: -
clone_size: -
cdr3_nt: TGTGCCAGCAGCCAAGGAGAAGGATGGGGAGTCTACGAGCAGTACTTC
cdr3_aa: CASSQGEGWGVYEQYF

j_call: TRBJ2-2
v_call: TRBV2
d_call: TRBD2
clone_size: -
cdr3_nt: TGTGCCAGCAGTGTTCGACTAGCGGGGGGGAGCGGGGAGCTGTTTTTT
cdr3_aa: CASSVRLAGGSGELFF

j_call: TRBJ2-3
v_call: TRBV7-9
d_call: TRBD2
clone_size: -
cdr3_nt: TGTGCCAGCAGCCAACTAGCGGGGGGCGCCACAGATACGCAGTATTTT
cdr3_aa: CASSQLAGGATDTQYF

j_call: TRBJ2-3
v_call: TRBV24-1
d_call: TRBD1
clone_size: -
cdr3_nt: TGTGCCACCGGGGACAGCTCAGATACGCAGTATTTT
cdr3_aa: CATGDSSDTQYF

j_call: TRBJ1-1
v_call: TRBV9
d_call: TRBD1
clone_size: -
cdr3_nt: TGTGCCAGCAGCGTAGTCTCCTCTAGACAGGGGAACACTGAAGCTTTCTTT
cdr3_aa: CASSVVSSRQGNTEAFF

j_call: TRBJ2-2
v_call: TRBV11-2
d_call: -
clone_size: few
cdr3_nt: TGTGCCAGCAGCCCCATCGACTCACGGAACACCGGGGAGCTGTTTTTT
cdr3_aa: CASSPIDSRNTGELFF

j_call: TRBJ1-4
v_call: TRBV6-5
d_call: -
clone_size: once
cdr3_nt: TGTGCCAGCAACAGGGCACCTAATGAAAAACTGTTTTTT
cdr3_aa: CASNRAPNEKLFF

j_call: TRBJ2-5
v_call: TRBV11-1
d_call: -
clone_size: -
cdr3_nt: TGTGCCAGCAGCTCCAGCGGGCAAGAGACCCAGTACTTC
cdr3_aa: CASSSSGQETQYF

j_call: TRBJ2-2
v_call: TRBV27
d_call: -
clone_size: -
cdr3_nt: TGTGCCAGCAGTCCCGACAGCTTCGCGGACACCGGGGAGCTGTTTTTT
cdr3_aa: CASSPDSFADTGELFF

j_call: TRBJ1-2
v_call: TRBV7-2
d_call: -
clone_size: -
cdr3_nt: TGTGCCAGCAGCCGGCGGCAACCCCCATATGGCTACACCTTC
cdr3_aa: CASSRRQPPYGYTF

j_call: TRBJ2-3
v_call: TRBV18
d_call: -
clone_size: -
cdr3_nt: TGTGCCAGCTCACCCCCAACTAGCACAGATACGCAGTATTTT
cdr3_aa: CASSPPTSTDTQYF

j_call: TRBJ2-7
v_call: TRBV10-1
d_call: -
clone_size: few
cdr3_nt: TGCGCCAGCAGCCTCGGAGGCTACTACGAGCAGTACTTC
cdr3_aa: CASSLGGYYEQYF

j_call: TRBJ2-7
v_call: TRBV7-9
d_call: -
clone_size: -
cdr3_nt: TGTGCCAGCAGCTTAACTACCTACGAGCAGTACTTC
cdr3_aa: CASSLTTYEQYF

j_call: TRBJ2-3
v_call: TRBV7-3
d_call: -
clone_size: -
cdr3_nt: TGTGCCAGCAGCCGGACGGTCCGGCCCACAGATACGCAGTATTTT
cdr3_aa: CASSRTVRPTDTQYF

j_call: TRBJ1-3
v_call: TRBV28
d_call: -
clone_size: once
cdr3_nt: TGTGCCAGCAGTTTATCCGTCAGCTTTGGGAACACCATATATTTT
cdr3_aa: CASSLSVSFGNTIYF

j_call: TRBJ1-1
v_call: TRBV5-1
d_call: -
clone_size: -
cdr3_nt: TGCGCCAGCAGCTTGGACACCCGGGGCACTGAAGCTTTCTTT
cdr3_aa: CASSLDTRGTEAFF

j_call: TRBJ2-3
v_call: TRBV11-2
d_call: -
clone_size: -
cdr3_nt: TGTGCCAGCAGCTTTTATTTGGGAACAGATACGCAGTATTTT
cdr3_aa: CASSFYLGTDTQYF

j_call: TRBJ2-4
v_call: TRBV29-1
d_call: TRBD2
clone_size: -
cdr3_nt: TGCAGCGTTGAAGTTCTTTTTATAGCGGGTCAAAACATTCAGTACTTC
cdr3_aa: CSVEVLFIAGQNIQYF

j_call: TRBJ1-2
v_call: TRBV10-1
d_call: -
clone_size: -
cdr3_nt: TGCGCCAGCAGCGACCGAAGGACAGCTAACTATGGCTACACCTTC
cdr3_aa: CASSDRRTANYGYTF

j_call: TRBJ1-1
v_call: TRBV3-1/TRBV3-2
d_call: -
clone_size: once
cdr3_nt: TGTGCCAGCAGCCAAGGGAGCTCGGACACTGAAGCTTTCTTT
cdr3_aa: CASSQGSSDTEAFF

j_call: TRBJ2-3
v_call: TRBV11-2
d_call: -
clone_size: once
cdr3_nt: TGTGCCAGCAGCTTAGGAGGTTCAGGGACTAGCACAGATACGCAGTATTTT
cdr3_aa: CASSLGGSGTSTDTQYF

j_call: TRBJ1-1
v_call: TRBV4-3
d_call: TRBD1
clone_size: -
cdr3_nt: TGCGCCAGCAGCCAAGATCGGACAGGGACCACTGAAGCTTTCTTT
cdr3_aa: CASSQDRTGTTEAFF

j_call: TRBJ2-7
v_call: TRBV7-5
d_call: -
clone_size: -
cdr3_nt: TGTGTCAGAAGCTACAGGTACGAGCAGTACTTC
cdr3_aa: CVRSYRYEQYF

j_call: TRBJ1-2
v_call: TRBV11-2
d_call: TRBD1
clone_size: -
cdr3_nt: TGTGCCAGCAGCTTCGGGGGACAGCCTTATGGCTACACCTTC
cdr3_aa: CASSFGGQPYGYTF

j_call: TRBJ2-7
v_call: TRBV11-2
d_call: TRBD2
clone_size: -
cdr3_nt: TGTGCCAGCAGCTTAGAGGCCCTGACTAGCCCCTTGTACTACTACTACGAGCAGTACTTC
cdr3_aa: CASSLEALTSPLYYYYEQYF

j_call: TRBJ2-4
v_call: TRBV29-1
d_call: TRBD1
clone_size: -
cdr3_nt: TGCAGCGTTGCTGGACAGGGCACAAACATTCAGTACTTC
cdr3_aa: CSVAGQGTNIQYF

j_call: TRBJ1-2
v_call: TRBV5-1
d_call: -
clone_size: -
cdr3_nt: TGCGCCAGCAGCTTGAGTAGGGAGAGGGACTATGGCTACACCTTC
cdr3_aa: CASSLSRERDYGYTF

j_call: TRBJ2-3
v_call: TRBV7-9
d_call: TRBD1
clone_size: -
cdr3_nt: TGTGCCAGCAGCCGCGGACAGGGGGCGAGCACAGATACGCAGTATTTT
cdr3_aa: CASSRGQGASTDTQYF

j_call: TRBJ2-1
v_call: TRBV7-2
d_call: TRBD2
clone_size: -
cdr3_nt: TGTGCCAGCAGCGCGGGTGTCGGCGGGAGTTTGAATGAGCAGTTCTTC
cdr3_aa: CASSAGVGGSLNEQFF

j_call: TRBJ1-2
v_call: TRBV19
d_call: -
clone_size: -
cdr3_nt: TGTGCCAGTAGTATAGGCAGGGCTTTGGATCTCTATGGCTACACCTTC
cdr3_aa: CASSIGRALDLYGYTF

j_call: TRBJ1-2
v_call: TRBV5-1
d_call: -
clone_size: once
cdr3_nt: TGCGCCAGCAGCTTAGGGCAGTTAGCTAACTATGGCTACACCTTC
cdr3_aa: CASSLGQLANYGYTF

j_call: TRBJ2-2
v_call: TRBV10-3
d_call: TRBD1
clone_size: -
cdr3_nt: TGTGCCATCAGTGGGGGACAGGGGTCTCCCGGGGAGCTGTTTTTT
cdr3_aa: CAISGGQGSPGELFF

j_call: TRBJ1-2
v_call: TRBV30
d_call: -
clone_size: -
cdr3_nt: TGTGCCTGGAGTGTACGGGCCTTTGGGGACTATGGCTACACCTTC
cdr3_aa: CAWSVRAFGDYGYTF

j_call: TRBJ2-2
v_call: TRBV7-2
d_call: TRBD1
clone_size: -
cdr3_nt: TGTGCCACCCCTCGTCAAACAGGGGGCAACACCGGGGAGCTGTTTTTT
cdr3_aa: CATPRQTGGNTGELFF

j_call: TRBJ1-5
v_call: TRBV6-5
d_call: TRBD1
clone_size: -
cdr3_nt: TGTGCCAGCTCGGGACAGGGGGGGAGTCAGCCCCAGCATTTT
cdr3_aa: CASSGQGGSQPQHF

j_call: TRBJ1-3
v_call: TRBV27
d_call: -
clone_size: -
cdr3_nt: TGTGCCAGCAGTCCGGATCGACAGGCTGGGAGAAACACCATATATTTT
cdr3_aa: CASSPDRQAGRNTIYF